These 11 T cell receptor beta chains were all obtained from the same sample, sequenced in a study of beta chain features in type 1 diabetes. What was sequenced were expressed TCRB transcripts, since all of the isolated RNA had been reverse transcribed. Using immunoSEQ multiplex PCR, the repertoire was profiled, and TCRdb retains in-frame clones only, with some absent. The data show a few hundred thousand clones, around 16% seen once. Sequenced input: naive CD4+ T cells from blood. The receptors were sampled from a woman in her late teens or twenties in good health.

The chain uses TRBV11-1 and TRBJ2-1; the match to TRBD1 covers 7 bases. The CDR3 consists of 15 residues. The V segment lost 6 bases and the J segment 1 base; nucleotides outside the gene matches: 6. Germline V gene sequence: CDR1 SGHAT, CDR2 FQDESV (reference sequence). The CDR3: CASRPNRGSYNEQFF. The CDR3 DNA is TGTGCCAGCAGACCAAACAGGGGATCCTACAATGAGCAGTTCTTC. The entire variable domain, with the rest obtained from reference TRBV11-1 and TRBJ2-1, is as follows: EAEVAQSPRYKITEKSQAVAFWCDPISGHATLYWYRQILGQGPELLVQFQDESVVDDSQLPKDRFSAERLKGVDSTLKIQPAELGDSAMYLCASRPNRGSYNEQFFGPGTRLTVL.

This clone was recorded only once. CDR3 in DNA: TGTGCCTGGAGTGGGGACAGGTTGAGGACTGAAGCTTTCTTT. This translates into CAWSGDRLRTEAFF. The chain links TRBV30 to TRBJ1-1; TRBD1 matches at 8 bases. The V segment lost 1 base and the J segment 5 bases; nucleotides outside the gene matches: 6. Germline V lookup: CDR1 GTSNPN, CDR2 SVGIG (reference sequence). There are 14 residues in the CDR3.

This sequence joins TRBV7-9 and TRBJ1-3; the D gene is possibly TRBD1 (5 bases). The V end was cut by 4 bases, the J end by 7 bases, with 17 bases between. This CDR3 has 15 amino acids. Germline CDR1 SEHNR, CDR2 FQNEAQ (reference sequence). The CDR3 DNA is TGTGCCAGCAGCTCGACAGCTTCAGGTCGGAACACCATATATTTT. Its protein is CASSSTASGRNTIYF.

V is TRBV28 and J is TRBJ2-7; D is unclear. The CDR3 extends over 11 amino acids. The germline V and J ends were trimmed by 5 bases and 3 bases, with 5 bases remaining between them. Per germline, CDR1 MDHEN and CDR2 SYDVKM. CDR3 loop: CASSADYEQYF. The CDR3 DNA reads as TGTGCCAGCAGTGCGGACTACGAGCAGTACTTC. The whole variable domain, filled in from reference TRBV28 and TRBJ2-7, reads DVKVTQSSRYLVKRTGEKVFLECVQDMDHENMFWYRQDPGLGLRLIYFSYDVKMKEKGDIPEGYSVSREKKERFSLILESASTNQTSMYLCASSADYEQYFGPGTRLTVT.

This clone has just a few counts. J is TRBJ1-1 and V is TRBV5-1; weak D call: TRBD1 (5 bases). Germline CDR1 SGHRS, CDR2 YFSETQ. The CDR3 has 14 amino acids. Trimming shortened V by 2 bases and J by 1 base, and 9 bases separated the two germline ends. The CDR3 is CASSFDRSNTEAFF. The CDR3 DNA reads TGCGCCAGCAGCTTCGACAGATCGAACACTGAAGCTTTCTTT.

The sample holds a few counts of this clone. This rearrangement joins TRBV4-1 to TRBJ2-5, with 7 bases identical to TRBD2. The junction had 6 bases not matched to a gene; V was cut back by 4 bases and J by 4 bases. The germline gives CDR1 MGHRA, CDR2 YSYEKL. The CDR3 totals 14 residues. CDR3 nucleotide sequence: TGCGCCAGCAGCCTACTGGAGCGGGGAGAGACCCAGTACTTC. This sequence encodes CASSLLERGETQYF.

This chain joins TRBV28 and TRBJ1-1; 9 bases are a match to TRBD1. Germline trimming cut 6 bases from V and 5 bases from J; bases unmatched to any gene: 10. CDR3 length equals 15 residues. Germline lookup yields CDR1 MDHEN and CDR2 SYDVKM. This CDR3 is CASSTGGFRRTEAFF. The CDR3 DNA reads TGTGCCAGCAGCACAGGGGGCTTTCGACGGACTGAAGCTTTCTTT. Full variable domain (remainder filled in from reference TRBV28 and TRBJ1-1): DVKVTQSSRYLVKRTGEKVFLECVQDMDHENMFWYRQDPGLGLRLIYFSYDVKMKEKGDIPEGYSVSREKKERFSLILESASTNQTSMYLCASSTGGFRRTEAFFGQGTRLTVV.

This clone turned up a few times. This chain joins TRBV18 and TRBJ2-5; D ambiguous. With 3 bases removed from V and 2 bases from J, the gap between germline ends came to 7 bases. Looked up from germline, CDR1 is KGHSH and CDR2 is LQKENI. CDR3 size: 13 residues. CDR3 protein: CASSPLGQETQYF. For the CDR3, the DNA is TGTGCCAGCTCACCTCTAGGACAAGAGACCCAGTACTTC.

The chain recombines TRBV30 with TRBJ2-5; D is perhaps TRBD2 (6 bases). CDR1 and CDR2 from the germline V gene are GTSNPN and SVGIG (reference sequence). The CDR3 has 13 residues. V gave up 6 bases and J gave up 3 bases, with 14 bases separating them. The CDR3 coding sequence is TGTGCCTGCACCAGCGGGCCGAAAGAGACCCAGTACTTC. This gives the protein CACTSGPKETQYF.

This clone was observed a few times. This rearrangement joins TRBV27 to TRBJ1-5; no reliable D call. Germline CDR1 is MNHEY and CDR2 is SMNVEV (reference sequence). The CDR3 spans 14 residues. V gave up 3 bases and J gave up 2 bases, with 8 bases separating them. The CDR3 protein is CASSLREGNQPQHF. As DNA, the CDR3 is TGTGCCAGCAGTTTGCGGGAGGGCAATCAGCCCCAGCATTTT.

The chain employs TRBV25-1 and TRBJ2-3; a weak D match, TRBD2 (6 bases). The CDR3 spans 15 residues. Deletions cut 6 bases from V and 1 base from J, with 14 bases between. In germline, CDR1 is MGHDK, CDR2 SYGVNS. Here the CDR3 DNA reads TGTGCCAGCAGGCCGGAGCCGGGGGGCACAGATACGCAGTATTTT. It yields the protein CASRPEPGGTDTQYF.